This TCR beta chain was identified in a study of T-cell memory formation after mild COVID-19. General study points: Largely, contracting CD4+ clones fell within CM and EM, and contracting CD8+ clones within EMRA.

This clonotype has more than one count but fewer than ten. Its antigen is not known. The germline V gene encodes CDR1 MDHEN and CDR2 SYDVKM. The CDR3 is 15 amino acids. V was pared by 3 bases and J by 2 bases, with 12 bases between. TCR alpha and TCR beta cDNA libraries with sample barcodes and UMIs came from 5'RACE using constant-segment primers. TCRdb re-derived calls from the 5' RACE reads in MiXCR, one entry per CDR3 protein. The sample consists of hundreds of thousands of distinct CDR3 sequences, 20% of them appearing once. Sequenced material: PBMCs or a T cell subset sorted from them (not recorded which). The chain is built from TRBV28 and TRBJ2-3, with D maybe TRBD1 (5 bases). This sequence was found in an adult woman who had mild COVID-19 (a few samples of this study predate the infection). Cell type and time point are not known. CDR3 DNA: TGTGCCAGCAGTTTTCTAGGCAGGGCCACAGATACGCAGTATTTT. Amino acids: CASSFLGRATDTQYF.